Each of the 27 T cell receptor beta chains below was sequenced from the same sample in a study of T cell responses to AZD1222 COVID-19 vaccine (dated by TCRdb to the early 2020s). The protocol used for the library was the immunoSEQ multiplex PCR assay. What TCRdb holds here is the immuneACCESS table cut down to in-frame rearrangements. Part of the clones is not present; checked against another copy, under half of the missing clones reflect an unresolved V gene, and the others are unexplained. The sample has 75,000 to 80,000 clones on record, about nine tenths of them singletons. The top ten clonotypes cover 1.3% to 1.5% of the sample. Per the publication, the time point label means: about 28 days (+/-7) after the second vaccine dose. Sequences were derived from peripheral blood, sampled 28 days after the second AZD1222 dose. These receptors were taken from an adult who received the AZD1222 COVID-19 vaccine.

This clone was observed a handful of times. The CDR3 nucleotides are TGTGCCAGTAGTACGACAGGGGTGGATTCACCCCTCCACTTT. Protein sequence: CASSTTGVDSPLHF. The gene calls are TRBV19 and TRBJ1-6, with 8 bases that match TRBD1. The trim removed 4 bases at V and 8 bases at J, leaving 4 bases unmatched. The germline V gene encodes CDR1 LNHDA and CDR2 SQIVND (reference sequence). The CDR3 consists of 14 residues.

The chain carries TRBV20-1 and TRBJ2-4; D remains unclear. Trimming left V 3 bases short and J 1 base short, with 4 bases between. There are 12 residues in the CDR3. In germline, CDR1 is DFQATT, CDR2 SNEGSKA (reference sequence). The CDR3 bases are TGCAGTGCTAGTCAGGCCAAAAACATTCAGTACTTC. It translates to CSASQAKNIQYF.

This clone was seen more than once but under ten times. CDR3 sequence reads: CATSDPSAGTSYGANVLTF. In DNA form, the CDR3 reads TGTGCCACCAGTGACCCCTCGGCAGGGACATCATACGGGGCCAACGTCCTGACTTTC. The J gene is TRBJ2-6, the V gene TRBV24-1; possible D gene TRBD1, 6 bases. CDR1 is KGHDR and CDR2 is SFDVKD in the germline V gene. V lost 4 bases and J lost 4, with 22 bases in between. This CDR3 is built from 19 residues.

This chain's CDR3 is CASSYLSGQGYGYTF. The CDR3 DNA sequence: TGTGCCAGCAGTTACTTATCGGGACAGGGTTACGGCTACACCTTC. The chain combines TRBV6-5 with TRBJ1-2; 9 bases match TRBD1. V was pared by 1 base and J by 8 bases, with 8 bases of the junction left unmatched. The CDR3 has 15 amino acids. Germline V CDR1 and CDR2: MNHEY, SVGAGI.

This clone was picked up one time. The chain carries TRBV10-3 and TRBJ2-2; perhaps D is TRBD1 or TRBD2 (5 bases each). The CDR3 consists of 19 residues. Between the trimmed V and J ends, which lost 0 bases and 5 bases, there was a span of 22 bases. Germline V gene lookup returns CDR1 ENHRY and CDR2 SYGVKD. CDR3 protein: CAISESGTGPGSSTGELFF. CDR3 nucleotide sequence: TGTGCCATCAGTGAGTCTGGGACGGGGCCAGGGTCATCAACCGGGGAGCTGTTTTTT.

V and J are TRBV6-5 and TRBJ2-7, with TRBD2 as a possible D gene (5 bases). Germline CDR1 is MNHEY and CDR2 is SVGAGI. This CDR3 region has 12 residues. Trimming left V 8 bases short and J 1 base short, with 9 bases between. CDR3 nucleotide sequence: TGTGCCAGCCCGACGGGGTCCTACGAGCAGTACTTC. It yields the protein CASPTGSYEQYF.

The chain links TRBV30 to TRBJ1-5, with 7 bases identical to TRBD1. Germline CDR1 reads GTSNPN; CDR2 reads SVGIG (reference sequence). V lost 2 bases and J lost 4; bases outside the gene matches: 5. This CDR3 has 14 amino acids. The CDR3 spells CAWSPGQVNQPQHF. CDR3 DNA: TGTGCCTGGAGTCCCGGACAGGTTAATCAGCCCCAGCATTTT.

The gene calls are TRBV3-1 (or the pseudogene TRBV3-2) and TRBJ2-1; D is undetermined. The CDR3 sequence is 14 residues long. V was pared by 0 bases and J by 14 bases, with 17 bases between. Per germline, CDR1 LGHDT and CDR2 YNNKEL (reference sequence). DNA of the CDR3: TGTGCCAGCAGCCAAGATAATTCGGGCCGTGGGGAGTTCTTC. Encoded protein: CASSQDNSGRGEFF.

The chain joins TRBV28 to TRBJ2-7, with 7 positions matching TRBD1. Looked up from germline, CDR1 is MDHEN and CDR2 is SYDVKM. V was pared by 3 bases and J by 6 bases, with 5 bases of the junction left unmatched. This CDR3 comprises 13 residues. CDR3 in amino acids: CASSFPGGGEQYF. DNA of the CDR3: TGTGCCAGCAGTTTCCCAGGGGGTGGCGAGCAGTACTTC. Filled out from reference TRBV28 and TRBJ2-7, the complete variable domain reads DVKVTQSSRYLVKRTGEKVFLECVQDMDHENMFWYRQDPGLGLRLIYFSYDVKMKEKGDIPEGYSVSREKKERFSLILESASTNQTSMYLCASSFPGGGEQYFGPGTRLTVT.

The CDR3 DNA follows: TGTGCCAGCAGCCCTGGGTCAGGGAACACTGAAGCTTTCTTT. Translated, it gives CASSPGSGNTEAFF. The V call is TRBV7-3, the J call TRBJ1-1, with D uncertain. CDR1 and CDR2 (germline): SGHTA, FQGTGA. The CDR3 spans 14 residues. Deletions cut 5 bases from V and 1 base from J, with 11 bases between. Full variable domain (rest looked up from reference TRBV7-3 and TRBJ1-1): GAGVSQTPSNKVTEKGKYVELRCDPISGHTALYWYRQSLGQGPEFLIYFQGTGAADDSGLPNDRFFAVRPEGSVSTLKIQRTERGDSAVYLCASSPGSGNTEAFFGQGTRLTVV.

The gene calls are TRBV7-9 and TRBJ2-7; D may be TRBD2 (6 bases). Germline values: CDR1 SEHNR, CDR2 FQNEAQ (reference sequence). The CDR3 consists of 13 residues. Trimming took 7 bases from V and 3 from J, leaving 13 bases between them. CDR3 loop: CASTTPGGYEQYF. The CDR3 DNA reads TGTGCCAGCACAACCCCCGGGGGCTACGAGCAGTACTTC.

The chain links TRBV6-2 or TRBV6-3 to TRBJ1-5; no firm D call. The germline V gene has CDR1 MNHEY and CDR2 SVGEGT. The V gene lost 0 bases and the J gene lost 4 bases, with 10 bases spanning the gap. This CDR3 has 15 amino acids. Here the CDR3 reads CASSYSMTGNQPQHF. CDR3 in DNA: TGTGCCAGCAGTTACTCGATGACGGGTAATCAGCCCCAGCATTTT.

The CDR3 sequence: CASSIGPTNYGYTF. The CDR3 bases are TGTGCCAGTAGTATCGGCCCCACTAACTATGGCTACACCTTC. The rearrangement uses TRBV19 and TRBJ1-2; D gene unclear. V lost 3 bases and J lost 0, with 8 bases in between. The germline gives CDR1 LNHDA, CDR2 SQIVND (reference sequence). CDR3 length: 14 residues.

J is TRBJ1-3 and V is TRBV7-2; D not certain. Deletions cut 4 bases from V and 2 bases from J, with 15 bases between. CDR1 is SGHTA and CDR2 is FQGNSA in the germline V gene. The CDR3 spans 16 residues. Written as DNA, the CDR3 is TGTGCCAGCAGCTCTTCCGGGAGACGGACTGGAAACACCATATATTTT. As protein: CASSSSGRRTGNTIYF.

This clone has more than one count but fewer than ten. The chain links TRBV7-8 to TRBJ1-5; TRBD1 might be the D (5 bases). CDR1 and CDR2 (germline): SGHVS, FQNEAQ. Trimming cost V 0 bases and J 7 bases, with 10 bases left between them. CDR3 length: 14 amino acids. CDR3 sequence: CASSLALGGQPQHF. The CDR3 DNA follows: TGTGCCAGCAGCTTAGCCCTCGGGGGGCAGCCCCAGCATTTT.

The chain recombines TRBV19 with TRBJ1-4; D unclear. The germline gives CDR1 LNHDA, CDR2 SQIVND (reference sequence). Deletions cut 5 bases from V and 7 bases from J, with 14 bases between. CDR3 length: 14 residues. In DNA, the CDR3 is TGTGCCAGTAGTTTTGGATCCGGAGGTGAAAAACTGTTTTTT. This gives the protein CASSFGSGGEKLFF. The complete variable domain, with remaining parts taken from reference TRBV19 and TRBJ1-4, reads DGGITQSPKYLFRKEGQNVTLSCEQNLNHDAMYWYRQDPGQGLRLIYYSQIVNDFQKGDIAEGYSVSREKKESFPLTVTSAQKNPTAFYLCASSFGSGGEKLFFGSGTQLSVL.

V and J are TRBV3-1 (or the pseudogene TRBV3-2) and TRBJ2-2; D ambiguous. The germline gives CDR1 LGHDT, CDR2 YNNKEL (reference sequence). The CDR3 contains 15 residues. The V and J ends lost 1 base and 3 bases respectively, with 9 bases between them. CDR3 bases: TGTGCCAGCAGCCAAGGTAACAGATACACCGGGGAGCTGTTTTTT. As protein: CASSQGNRYTGELFF.

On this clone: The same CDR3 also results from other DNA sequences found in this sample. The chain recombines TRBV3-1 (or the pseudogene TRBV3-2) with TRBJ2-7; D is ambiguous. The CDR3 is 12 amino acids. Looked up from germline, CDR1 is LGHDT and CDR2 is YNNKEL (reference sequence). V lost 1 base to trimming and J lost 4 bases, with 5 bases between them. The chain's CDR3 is CASSQVSYEQYF. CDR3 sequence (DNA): TGTGCCAGCAGCCAAGTCTCGTACGAGCAGTACTTC.

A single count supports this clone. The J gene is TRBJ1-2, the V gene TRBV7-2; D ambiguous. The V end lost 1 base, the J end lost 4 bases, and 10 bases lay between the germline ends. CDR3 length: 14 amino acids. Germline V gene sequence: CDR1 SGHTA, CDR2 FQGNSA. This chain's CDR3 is CASSLETGRYGYTF. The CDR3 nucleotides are TGTGCCAGCAGCTTAGAAACGGGCCGCTATGGCTACACCTTC.

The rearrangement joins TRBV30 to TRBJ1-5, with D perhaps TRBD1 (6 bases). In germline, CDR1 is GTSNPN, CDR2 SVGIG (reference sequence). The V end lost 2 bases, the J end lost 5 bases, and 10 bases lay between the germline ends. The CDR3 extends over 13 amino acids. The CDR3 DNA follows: TGTGCCTGGAGTAAGGCAGGGGATCAGCCCCAGCATTTT. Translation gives CAWSKAGDQPQHF.

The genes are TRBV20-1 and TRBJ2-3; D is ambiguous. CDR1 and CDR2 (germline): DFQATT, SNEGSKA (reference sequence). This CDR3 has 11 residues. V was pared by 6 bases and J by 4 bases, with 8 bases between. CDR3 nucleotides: TGCAGTGCGTTCATACCAGATACGCAGTATTTT. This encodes CSAFIPDTQYF.

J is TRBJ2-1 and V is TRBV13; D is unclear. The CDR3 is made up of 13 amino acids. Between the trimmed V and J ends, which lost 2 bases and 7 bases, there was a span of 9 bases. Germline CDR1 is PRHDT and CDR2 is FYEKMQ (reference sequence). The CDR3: CASSLKGNNEQFF. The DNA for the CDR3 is TGTGCCAGCAGCTTAAAGGGTAATAATGAGCAGTTCTTC.

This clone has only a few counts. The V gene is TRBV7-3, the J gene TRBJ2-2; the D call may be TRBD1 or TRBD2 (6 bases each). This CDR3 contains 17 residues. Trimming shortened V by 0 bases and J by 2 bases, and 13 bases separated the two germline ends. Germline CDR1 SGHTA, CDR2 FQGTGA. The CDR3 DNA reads TGTGCCAGCAGCTTAACAGGCAGGGGAGGAAACACCGGGGAGCTGTTTTTT. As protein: CASSLTGRGGNTGELFF.

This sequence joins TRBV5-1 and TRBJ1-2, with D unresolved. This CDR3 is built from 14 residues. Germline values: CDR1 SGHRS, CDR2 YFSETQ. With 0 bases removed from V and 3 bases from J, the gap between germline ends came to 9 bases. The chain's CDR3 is CASSLAGRDYGYTF. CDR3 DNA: TGCGCCAGCAGCTTGGCGGGGAGGGACTATGGCTACACCTTC.

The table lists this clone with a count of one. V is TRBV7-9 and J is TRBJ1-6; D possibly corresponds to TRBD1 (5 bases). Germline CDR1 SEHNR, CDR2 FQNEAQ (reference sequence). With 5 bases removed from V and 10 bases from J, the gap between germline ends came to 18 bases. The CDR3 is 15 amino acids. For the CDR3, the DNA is TGTGCCAGCAGCCAACTACAAACGGAGGGGTCACCCCTCCACTTT. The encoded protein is CASSQLQTEGSPLHF.

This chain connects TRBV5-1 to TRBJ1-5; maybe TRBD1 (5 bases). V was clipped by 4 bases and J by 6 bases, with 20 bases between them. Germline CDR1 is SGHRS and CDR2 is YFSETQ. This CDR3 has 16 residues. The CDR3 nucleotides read TGCGCCAGCAGCAGGGATCCCCAGGGCTCGGGTCAGCCCCAGCATTTT. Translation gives CASSRDPQGSGQPQHF.

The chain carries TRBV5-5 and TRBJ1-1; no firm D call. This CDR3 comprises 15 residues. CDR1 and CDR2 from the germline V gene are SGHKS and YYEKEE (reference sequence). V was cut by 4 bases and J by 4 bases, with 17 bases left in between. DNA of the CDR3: TGTGCCAGCAGCCTGACCTACGAGCCGGTCACTGAAGCTTTCTTT. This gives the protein CASSLTYEPVTEAFF.